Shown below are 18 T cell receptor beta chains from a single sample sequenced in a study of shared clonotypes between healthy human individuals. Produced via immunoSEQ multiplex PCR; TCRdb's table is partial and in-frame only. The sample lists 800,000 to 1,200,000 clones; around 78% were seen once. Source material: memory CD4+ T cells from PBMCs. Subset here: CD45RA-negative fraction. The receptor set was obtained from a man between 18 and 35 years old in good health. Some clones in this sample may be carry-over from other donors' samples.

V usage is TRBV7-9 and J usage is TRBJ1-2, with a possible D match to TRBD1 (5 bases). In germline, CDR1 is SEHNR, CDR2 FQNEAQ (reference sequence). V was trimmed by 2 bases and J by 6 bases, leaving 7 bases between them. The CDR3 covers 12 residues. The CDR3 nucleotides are TGTGCCAGCAGCTTACCAGGGCATGGCTACACCTTC. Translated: CASSLPGHGYTF.

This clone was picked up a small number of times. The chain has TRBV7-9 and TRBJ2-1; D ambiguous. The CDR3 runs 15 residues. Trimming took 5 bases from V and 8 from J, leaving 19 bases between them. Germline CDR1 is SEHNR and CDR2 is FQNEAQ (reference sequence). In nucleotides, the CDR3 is TGTGCCAGCAGCCTCTCCTTTTTACCGACGGATGAGCAGTTCTTC. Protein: CASSLSFLPTDEQFF.

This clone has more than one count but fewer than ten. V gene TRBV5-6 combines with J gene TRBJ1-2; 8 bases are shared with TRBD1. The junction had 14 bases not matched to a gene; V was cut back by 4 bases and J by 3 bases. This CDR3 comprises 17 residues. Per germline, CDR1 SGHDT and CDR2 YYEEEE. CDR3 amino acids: CASSPGVQGARYYGYTF. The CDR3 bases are TGTGCCAGCAGCCCCGGGGTGCAGGGGGCGAGATACTATGGCTACACCTTC.

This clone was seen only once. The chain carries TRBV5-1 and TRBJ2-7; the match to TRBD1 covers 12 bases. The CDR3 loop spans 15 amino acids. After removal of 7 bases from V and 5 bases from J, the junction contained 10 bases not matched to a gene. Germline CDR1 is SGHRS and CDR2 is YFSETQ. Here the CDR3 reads CASAPGQGAYHEQYF. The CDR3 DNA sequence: TGCGCCAGCGCCCCGGGACAGGGGGCATACCACGAGCAGTACTTC.

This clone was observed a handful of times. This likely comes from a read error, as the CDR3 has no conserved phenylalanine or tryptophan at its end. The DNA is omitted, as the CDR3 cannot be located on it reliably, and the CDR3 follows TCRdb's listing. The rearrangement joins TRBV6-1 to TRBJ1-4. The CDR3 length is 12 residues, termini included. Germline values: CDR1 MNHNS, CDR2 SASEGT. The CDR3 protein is CASSEVDGRVEV.

CDR3 region: CASSPLTQGVHEQYF. As DNA, the CDR3 is TGTGCCAGCAGTCCCCTGACCCAGGGTGTCCACGAGCAGTACTTC. The V gene is TRBV6-5, the J gene TRBJ2-7; possible D gene TRBD1, 5 bases. The CDR3 is 15 amino acids. Trimming stripped 5 bases from V and 5 bases from J, with 19 bases between. In germline, CDR1 is MNHEY, CDR2 SVGAGI.

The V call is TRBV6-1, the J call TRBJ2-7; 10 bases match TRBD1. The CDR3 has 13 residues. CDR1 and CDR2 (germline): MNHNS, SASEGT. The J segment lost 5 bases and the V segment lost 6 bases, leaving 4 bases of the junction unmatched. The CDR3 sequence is CASRGTGANEQYF. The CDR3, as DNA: TGTGCCAGCAGGGGGACAGGGGCCAACGAGCAGTACTTC.

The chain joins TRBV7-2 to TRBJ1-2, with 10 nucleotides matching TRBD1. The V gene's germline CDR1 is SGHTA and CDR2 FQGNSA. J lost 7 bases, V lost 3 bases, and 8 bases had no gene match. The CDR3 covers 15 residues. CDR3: CASSLVSGQGTGYTF. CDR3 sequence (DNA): TGTGCCAGCAGCTTGGTTTCGGGACAGGGGACTGGCTACACCTTC.

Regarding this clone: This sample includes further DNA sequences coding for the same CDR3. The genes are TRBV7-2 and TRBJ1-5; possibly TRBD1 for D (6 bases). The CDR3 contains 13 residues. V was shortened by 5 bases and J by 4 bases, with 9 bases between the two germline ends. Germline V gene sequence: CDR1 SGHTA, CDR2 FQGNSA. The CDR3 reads CASSAQGNQPQHF. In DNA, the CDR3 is TGTGCCAGCAGCGCTCAGGGGAATCAGCCCCAGCATTTT.

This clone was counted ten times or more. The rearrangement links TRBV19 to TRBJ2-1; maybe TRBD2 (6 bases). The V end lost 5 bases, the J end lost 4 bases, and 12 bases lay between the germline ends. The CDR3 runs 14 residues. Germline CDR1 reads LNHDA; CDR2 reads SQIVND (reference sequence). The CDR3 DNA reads TGTGCCAGTAGTTTCCGGGAGTCGTACAATGAGCAGTTCTTC. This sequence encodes CASSFRESYNEQFF.

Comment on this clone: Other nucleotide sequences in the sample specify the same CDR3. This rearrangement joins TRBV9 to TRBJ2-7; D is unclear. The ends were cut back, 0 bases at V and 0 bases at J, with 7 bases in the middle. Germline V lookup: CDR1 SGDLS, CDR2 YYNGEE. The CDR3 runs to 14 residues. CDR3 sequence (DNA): TGTGCCAGCAGCGTAGCCCCAAACTCCTACGAGCAGTACTTC. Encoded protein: CASSVAPNSYEQYF.

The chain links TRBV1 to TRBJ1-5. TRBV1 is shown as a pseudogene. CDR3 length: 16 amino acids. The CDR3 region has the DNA TGCACCAGCCCCGCGGGGAGAGGAGAGGACAATCAGCCCCAGCATTTT. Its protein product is CTSPAGRGEDNQPQHF.

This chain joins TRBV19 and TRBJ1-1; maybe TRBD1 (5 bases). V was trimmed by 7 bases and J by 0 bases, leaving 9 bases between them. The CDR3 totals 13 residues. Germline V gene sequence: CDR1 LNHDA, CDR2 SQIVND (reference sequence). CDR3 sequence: CASKWGVNTEAFF. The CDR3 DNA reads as TGTGCCAGTAAATGGGGGGTGAACACTGAAGCTTTCTTT. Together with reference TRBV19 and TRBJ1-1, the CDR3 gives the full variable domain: DGGITQSPKYLFRKEGQNVTLSCEQNLNHDAMYWYRQDPGQGLRLIYYSQIVNDFQKGDIAEGYSVSREKKESFPLTVTSAQKNPTAFYLCASKWGVNTEAFFGQGTRLTVV.

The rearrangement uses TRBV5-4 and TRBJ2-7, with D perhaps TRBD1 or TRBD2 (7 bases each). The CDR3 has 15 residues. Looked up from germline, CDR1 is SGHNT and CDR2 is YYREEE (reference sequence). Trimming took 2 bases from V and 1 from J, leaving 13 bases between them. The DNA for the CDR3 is TGTGCCAGCAGCTTCGGGCAGGGGGGGTCCTACGAGCAGTACTTC. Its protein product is CASSFGQGGSYEQYF.

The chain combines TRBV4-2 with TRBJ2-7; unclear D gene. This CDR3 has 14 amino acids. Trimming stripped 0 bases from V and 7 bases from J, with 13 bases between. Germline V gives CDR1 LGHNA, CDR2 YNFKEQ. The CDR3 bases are TGTGCCAGCAGCCAAGATAGGGCGGCGTTAGAGCAGTACTTC. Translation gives CASSQDRAALEQYF.

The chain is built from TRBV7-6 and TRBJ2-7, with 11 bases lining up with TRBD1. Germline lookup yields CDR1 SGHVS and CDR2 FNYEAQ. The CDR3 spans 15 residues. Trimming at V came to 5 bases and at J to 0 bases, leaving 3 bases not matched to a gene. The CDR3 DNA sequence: TGTGCCAGCAGCATCGGGACAGGGGGCTCCTACGAGCAGTACTTC. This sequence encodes CASSIGTGGSYEQYF.

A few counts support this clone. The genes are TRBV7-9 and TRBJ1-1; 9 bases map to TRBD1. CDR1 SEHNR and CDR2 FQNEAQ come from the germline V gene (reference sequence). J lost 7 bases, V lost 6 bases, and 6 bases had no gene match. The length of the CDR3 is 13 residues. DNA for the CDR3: TGTGCCAGCAGTACAGGGGGCTGGGTTGAAGCTTTCTTT. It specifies CASSTGGWVEAFF. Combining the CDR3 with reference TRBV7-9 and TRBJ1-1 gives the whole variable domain DTGVSQNPRHKITKRGQNVTFRCDPISEHNRLYWYRQTLGQGPEFLTYFQNEAQLEKSRLLSDRFSAERPKGSFSTLEIQRTEQGDSAMYLCASSTGGWVEAFFGQGTRLTVV.

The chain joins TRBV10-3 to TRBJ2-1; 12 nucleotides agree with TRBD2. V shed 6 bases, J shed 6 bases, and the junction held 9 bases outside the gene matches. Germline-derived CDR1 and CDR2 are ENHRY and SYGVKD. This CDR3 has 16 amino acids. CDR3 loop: CAISAPRLAGVNEQFF. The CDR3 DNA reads TGTGCCATCAGCGCTCCCCGACTAGCGGGAGTCAATGAGCAGTTCTTC.